The 22 T cell receptor beta chains below come from one sample, sequenced in a study of blood T cell repertoires in COVID-19. TCRdb's copy holds only in-frame clones and misses some; the assay was immunoSEQ multiplex PCR. The sample lists 150,000 to 250,000 clones, around four fifths occurring once. Sequenced input: PBMCs or T cells enriched from blood (not recorded which). The receptors were sampled from a man aged 40-49 years who had recovered from COVID-19.

This chain connects TRBV19 to TRBJ2-7, with D unclear. The V end was cut by 5 bases, the J end by 3 bases, with 5 bases between. This CDR3 contains 11 residues. CDR1 is LNHDA, CDR2 SQIVND, per germline (reference sequence). The CDR3: CASSSYYEQYF. CDR3 coding DNA: TGTGCCAGTAGTTCTTACTACGAGCAGTACTTC. The full variable domain, with the rest looked up from reference TRBV19 and TRBJ2-7, is DGGITQSPKYLFRKEGQNVTLSCEQNLNHDAMYWYRQDPGQGLRLIYYSQIVNDFQKGDIAEGYSVSREKKESFPLTVTSAQKNPTAFYLCASSSYYEQYFGPGTRLTVT.

This chain uses TRBV10-2 with TRBJ1-2; 9 bases fit TRBD1. The CDR3 is made up of 16 amino acids. Unmatched junction bases numbered 14, after V lost 8 bases and J lost 4 bases. Germline V gene sequence: CDR1 WSHSY, CDR2 SAAADI. In DNA, the CDR3 is TGCGCCAGCGTGCCGGGACAGGGCAACGTGCGCTATGGCTACACCTTC. Its translation: CASVPGQGNVRYGYTF.

The chain employs TRBV4-2 and TRBJ1-1, with a weak D call TRBD1 (5 bases). Germline lookup yields CDR1 LGHNA and CDR2 YNFKEQ. CDR3 length: 19 residues. Deletions cut 1 base from V and 0 bases from J, with 21 bases between. The CDR3: CASSQAPRPGRTMNTEAFF. The CDR3 coding sequence is TGTGCCAGCAGCCAAGCTCCCCGCCCAGGGAGGACCATGAACACTGAAGCTTTCTTT.

The rearrangement joins TRBV7-6 to TRBJ2-5; 12 positions match TRBD2. Trimming took 1 base from V and 5 from J; bases not matched to a gene: 11. Germline CDR1 SGHVS, CDR2 FNYEAQ. The CDR3 contains 18 residues. The CDR3 DNA reads TGTGCCAGCAGCTTAGGAGTACTAGCGGGAGGCCAGTGGGAGACCCAGTACTTC. Translated, it gives CASSLGVLAGGQWETQYF. The full variable domain, rest sourced from reference TRBV7-6 and TRBJ2-5, is GAGVSQSPRYKVTKRGQDVALRCDPISGHVSLYWYRQALGQGPEFLTYFNYEAQQDKSGLPNDRFSAERPEGSISTLTIQRTEQRDSAMYRCASSLGVLAGGQWETQYFGPGTRLLVL.

Only one count was recorded for this clone. The chain links TRBV10-3 to TRBJ2-3; TRBD1 agrees at 7 bases. V lost 10 bases to trimming and J lost 4 bases; unmatched junction nucleotides: 8. This CDR3 has 13 residues. Germline V lookup: CDR1 ENHRY, CDR2 SYGVKD. This CDR3 is CATSGQGADTQYF. CDR3 in DNA: TGTGCCACCTCCGGGCAGGGGGCAGATACGCAGTATTTT.

The V gene is TRBV11-3, the J gene TRBJ1-1, with D perhaps matching TRBD1 (6 bases). The CDR3 is 13 amino acids. Germline lookup yields CDR1 SGHNT and CDR2 YENEEA. The germline V and J ends were trimmed by 5 bases and 4 bases, with 11 bases remaining between them. The CDR3 spells CASSHTGSTEAFF. CDR3 DNA: TGTGCCAGCAGCCATACAGGGTCCACTGAAGCTTTCTTT.

The chain joins TRBV5-6 to TRBJ1-2; D is unclear. The V gene lost 0 bases and the J gene lost 4 bases, with 7 bases spanning the gap. The germline V gene has CDR1 SGHDT and CDR2 YYEEEE. The CDR3 runs to 13 residues. This CDR3 is CASSLGTAYGYTF. DNA of the CDR3: TGTGCCAGCAGCTTGGGAACAGCCTATGGCTACACCTTC. Drawing the rest from reference TRBV5-6 and TRBJ1-2, the complete variable domain is DAGVTQSPTHLIKTRGQQVTLRCSPKSGHDTVSWYQQALGQGPQFIFQYYEEEERQRGNFPDRFSGHQFPNYSSELNVNALLLGDSALYLCASSLGTAYGYTFGSGTRLTVV.

This clone was seen just once. J is TRBJ1-4 and V is TRBV19; no firm D call. Germline V gene lookup returns CDR1 LNHDA and CDR2 SQIVND (reference sequence). Deletions cut 7 bases from V and 0 bases from J, with 9 bases between. The CDR3 is 14 residues long. CDR3 nucleotides: TGTGCCAGTACTCAGGCGTCAACTAATGAAAAACTGTTTTTT. This gives the protein CASTQASTNEKLFF.

The genes are TRBV28 and TRBJ1-5, with D hard to call. Trimming shortened V by 6 bases and J by 0 bases, and 3 bases separated the two germline ends. The length of the CDR3 is 12 residues. The germline V gene has CDR1 MDHEN and CDR2 SYDVKM. CDR3 bases: TGTGCCAGCAGCCGTAGCAATCAGCCCCAGCATTTT. It translates to CASSRSNQPQHF.

The V and J genes are TRBV5-1 and TRBJ2-7; D is undetermined. The germline gives CDR1 SGHRS, CDR2 YFSETQ. Trimming took off 3 bases at V and 0 bases at J, with 13 bases between the two ends. The CDR3 runs 15 residues. The CDR3: CASSSSPPGSYEQYF. The DNA of the CDR3 is TGCGCCAGCAGCTCTTCACCCCCGGGCTCCTACGAGCAGTACTTC.

In DNA, the CDR3 is TGCGCCAGCAGCCAAGATCGGACACCCTACAATGAGCAGTTCTTC. Amino acids: CASSQDRTPYNEQFF. The rearrangement joins TRBV4-3 to TRBJ2-1, with D possibly TRBD1 on 5 matching bases. CDR3 length equals 15 residues. Per the germline V gene, CDR1 is LGHNA and CDR2 is YSLEER. The germline V and J ends were trimmed by 0 bases and 2 bases, with 8 bases remaining between them.

The chain links TRBV5-1 to TRBJ2-1, with TRBD1 matching over 7 bases. The CDR3 is 15 residues long. The junction had 6 bases not matched to a gene; V was cut back by 2 bases and J by 4 bases. CDR1 SGHRS and CDR2 YFSETQ come from the germline V gene. This chain's CDR3 is CASSFGQDGYNEQFF. CDR3 DNA sequence: TGCGCCAGCAGCTTCGGACAGGATGGATACAATGAGCAGTTCTTC.

The rearrangement joins TRBV7-9 to TRBJ2-4; TRBD2 agrees at 8 bases. The CDR3 spans 19 residues. CDR1 and CDR2 (germline): SEHNR, FQNEAQ (reference sequence). The V gene end was trimmed by 5 bases and the J gene end by 1 base; junction bases not matched to a gene: 16. CDR3 DNA: TGTGCCAGCAGCCCCCGGGAGGGGGGGCCCCATTCCGCCAAAAACATTCAGTACTTC. Protein product: CASSPREGGPHSAKNIQYF.

The gene calls are TRBV3-1 (or the pseudogene TRBV3-2) and TRBJ2-3; the match to TRBD2 covers 12 bases. Per the germline V gene, CDR1 is LGHDT and CDR2 is YNNKEL (reference sequence). This CDR3 contains 17 residues. J lost 2 bases, V lost 4 bases, and 7 bases had no gene match. The CDR3 sequence: CASSRRLAGVVTDTQYF. CDR3 nucleotides: TGTGCCAGCAGCCGGCGACTAGCGGGAGTGGTCACAGATACGCAGTATTTT.

V is TRBV9 and J is TRBJ2-1; D gene ambiguous. V was shortened by 0 bases and J by 6 bases, with 7 bases between the two germline ends. Germline assignment: CDR1 SGDLS and CDR2 YYNGEE. The length of the CDR3 is 13 residues. CDR3 region: CASSVATSNEQFF. CDR3 coding DNA: TGTGCCAGCAGCGTAGCTACGAGCAATGAGCAGTTCTTC.

The rearrangement uses TRBV28 and TRBJ2-7, with no clear D. There are 12 residues in the CDR3. Germline CDR1 MDHEN, CDR2 SYDVKM. V dropped 7 bases and J dropped 6 bases, with 13 bases sitting between them. The CDR3 loop reads CASTSTPGEQYF. The CDR3 DNA sequence: TGTGCCAGCACCTCTACCCCAGGCGAGCAGTACTTC.

The J gene is TRBJ1-2, the V gene TRBV14, with D tentatively TRBD1 (6 bases). The V and J ends lost 3 bases and 7 bases respectively, with 18 bases between them. Germline V CDR1 and CDR2: SGHDN, FVKESK. This CDR3 has 15 residues. The CDR3 is CASSHPDRLGGGYTF. The CDR3 bases are TGTGCCAGCAGCCACCCCGACAGGCTCGGTGGTGGCTACACCTTC. The full variable domain, in which reference TRBV14 and TRBJ1-2 provide the parts outside the CDR3, is EAGVTQFPSHSVIEKGQTVTLRCDPISGHDNLYWYRRVMGKEIKFLLHFVKESKQDESGMPNNRFLAERTGGTYSTLKVQPAELEDSGVYFCASSHPDRLGGGYTFGSGTRLTVV.

The V gene is TRBV27, the J gene TRBJ2-5, with D perhaps TRBD2 (6 bases). CDR1 is MNHEY and CDR2 is SMNVEV in the germline V gene (reference sequence). The CDR3 is 13 residues long. The V and J ends lost 3 bases and 4 bases respectively, with 9 bases between them. CDR3 DNA sequence: TGTGCCAGCAGTTTGCGGGGACGAGAGACCCAGTACTTC. Translated: CASSLRGRETQYF.

V and J are TRBV2 and TRBJ2-1, with 11 bases identical to TRBD2. Germline values: CDR1 SNHLY, CDR2 FYNNEI. This CDR3 spans 16 amino acids. With 8 bases clipped from V and 0 bases from J, the junction kept 6 bases outside the gene matches. The chain's CDR3 is CASDGTSGSSYNEQFF. The CDR3, as DNA: TGTGCCAGCGACGGGACTAGCGGTAGCTCCTACAATGAGCAGTTCTTC.

The rearrangement uses TRBV11-2 and TRBJ1-5; perhaps TRBD1 as D (5 bases). This CDR3 has 13 residues. Per germline, CDR1 SGHAT and CDR2 FQNNGV. Trimming stripped 5 bases from V and 3 bases from J, with 8 bases between. The CDR3 loop reads CASSRTPNQPQHF. The CDR3 nucleotides are TGTGCCAGCAGCCGGACACCCAATCAGCCCCAGCATTTT.

DNA of the CDR3: TGTGCCAGCAGCTTCACAGGGATTCGCGAGCAGTACTTC. Translated: CASSFTGIREQYF. V usage is TRBV5-6 and J usage is TRBJ2-7; the D gene is possibly TRBD1 (6 bases). The CDR3 contains 13 residues. CDR1 and CDR2 (germline): SGHDT, YYEEEE. Between the trimmed V and J ends, which lost 2 bases and 6 bases, there was a span of 12 bases.

The V gene is TRBV25-1, the J gene TRBJ2-3, with TRBD1 as a possible D gene (6 bases). With 4 bases removed from V and 2 bases from J, the gap between germline ends came to 13 bases. Per the germline V gene, CDR1 is MGHDK and CDR2 is SYGVNS. CDR3 length: 15 residues. DNA for the CDR3: TGTGCCAGCAGTGGCAGGGGCTCTTTCACAGATACGCAGTATTTT. It specifies CASSGRGSFTDTQYF.